This entry is about one TCR beta chain. Followed over time, Seattle patients had been enrolled while infection was active. The data originate from a study of blood T cell repertoires in COVID-19. In the study overall: Sites in the United States, Italy and Spain provided acute and convalescent COVID-19 samples. Nucleic acid was either cDNA or gDNA, and it came from T cells, B-cell-depleted T cells, or PBMCs.

Original data processing: Quantification of nucleated cells was approximated via reference gene primer amplification. Only in-frame clones appear in the TCRdb table, and some are missing; sequencing was by immunoSEQ multiplex PCR. V, J and clone size were drawn from that table, and D and trimming were deduced from the DNA. Of about 170,000 clones listed, approximately 82% are singletons. The ends were cut back, 6 bases at V and 1 base at J, with 15 bases in the middle. There are 15 residues in the CDR3. Germline V gene lookup returns CDR1 SGHTA and CDR2 FQGNSA. The source material was peripheral blood. The chain recombines TRBV7-2 with TRBJ1-1; TRBD1 might be the D (6 bases). The TCR originated in a woman aged 40 to 50 with COVID-19, enrolled during active disease. CDR3 bases: TGTGCCAGCAGTCTCCGACAGGCAGCGAACACTGAAGCTTTCTTT. Encoded protein: CASSLRQAANTEAFF.